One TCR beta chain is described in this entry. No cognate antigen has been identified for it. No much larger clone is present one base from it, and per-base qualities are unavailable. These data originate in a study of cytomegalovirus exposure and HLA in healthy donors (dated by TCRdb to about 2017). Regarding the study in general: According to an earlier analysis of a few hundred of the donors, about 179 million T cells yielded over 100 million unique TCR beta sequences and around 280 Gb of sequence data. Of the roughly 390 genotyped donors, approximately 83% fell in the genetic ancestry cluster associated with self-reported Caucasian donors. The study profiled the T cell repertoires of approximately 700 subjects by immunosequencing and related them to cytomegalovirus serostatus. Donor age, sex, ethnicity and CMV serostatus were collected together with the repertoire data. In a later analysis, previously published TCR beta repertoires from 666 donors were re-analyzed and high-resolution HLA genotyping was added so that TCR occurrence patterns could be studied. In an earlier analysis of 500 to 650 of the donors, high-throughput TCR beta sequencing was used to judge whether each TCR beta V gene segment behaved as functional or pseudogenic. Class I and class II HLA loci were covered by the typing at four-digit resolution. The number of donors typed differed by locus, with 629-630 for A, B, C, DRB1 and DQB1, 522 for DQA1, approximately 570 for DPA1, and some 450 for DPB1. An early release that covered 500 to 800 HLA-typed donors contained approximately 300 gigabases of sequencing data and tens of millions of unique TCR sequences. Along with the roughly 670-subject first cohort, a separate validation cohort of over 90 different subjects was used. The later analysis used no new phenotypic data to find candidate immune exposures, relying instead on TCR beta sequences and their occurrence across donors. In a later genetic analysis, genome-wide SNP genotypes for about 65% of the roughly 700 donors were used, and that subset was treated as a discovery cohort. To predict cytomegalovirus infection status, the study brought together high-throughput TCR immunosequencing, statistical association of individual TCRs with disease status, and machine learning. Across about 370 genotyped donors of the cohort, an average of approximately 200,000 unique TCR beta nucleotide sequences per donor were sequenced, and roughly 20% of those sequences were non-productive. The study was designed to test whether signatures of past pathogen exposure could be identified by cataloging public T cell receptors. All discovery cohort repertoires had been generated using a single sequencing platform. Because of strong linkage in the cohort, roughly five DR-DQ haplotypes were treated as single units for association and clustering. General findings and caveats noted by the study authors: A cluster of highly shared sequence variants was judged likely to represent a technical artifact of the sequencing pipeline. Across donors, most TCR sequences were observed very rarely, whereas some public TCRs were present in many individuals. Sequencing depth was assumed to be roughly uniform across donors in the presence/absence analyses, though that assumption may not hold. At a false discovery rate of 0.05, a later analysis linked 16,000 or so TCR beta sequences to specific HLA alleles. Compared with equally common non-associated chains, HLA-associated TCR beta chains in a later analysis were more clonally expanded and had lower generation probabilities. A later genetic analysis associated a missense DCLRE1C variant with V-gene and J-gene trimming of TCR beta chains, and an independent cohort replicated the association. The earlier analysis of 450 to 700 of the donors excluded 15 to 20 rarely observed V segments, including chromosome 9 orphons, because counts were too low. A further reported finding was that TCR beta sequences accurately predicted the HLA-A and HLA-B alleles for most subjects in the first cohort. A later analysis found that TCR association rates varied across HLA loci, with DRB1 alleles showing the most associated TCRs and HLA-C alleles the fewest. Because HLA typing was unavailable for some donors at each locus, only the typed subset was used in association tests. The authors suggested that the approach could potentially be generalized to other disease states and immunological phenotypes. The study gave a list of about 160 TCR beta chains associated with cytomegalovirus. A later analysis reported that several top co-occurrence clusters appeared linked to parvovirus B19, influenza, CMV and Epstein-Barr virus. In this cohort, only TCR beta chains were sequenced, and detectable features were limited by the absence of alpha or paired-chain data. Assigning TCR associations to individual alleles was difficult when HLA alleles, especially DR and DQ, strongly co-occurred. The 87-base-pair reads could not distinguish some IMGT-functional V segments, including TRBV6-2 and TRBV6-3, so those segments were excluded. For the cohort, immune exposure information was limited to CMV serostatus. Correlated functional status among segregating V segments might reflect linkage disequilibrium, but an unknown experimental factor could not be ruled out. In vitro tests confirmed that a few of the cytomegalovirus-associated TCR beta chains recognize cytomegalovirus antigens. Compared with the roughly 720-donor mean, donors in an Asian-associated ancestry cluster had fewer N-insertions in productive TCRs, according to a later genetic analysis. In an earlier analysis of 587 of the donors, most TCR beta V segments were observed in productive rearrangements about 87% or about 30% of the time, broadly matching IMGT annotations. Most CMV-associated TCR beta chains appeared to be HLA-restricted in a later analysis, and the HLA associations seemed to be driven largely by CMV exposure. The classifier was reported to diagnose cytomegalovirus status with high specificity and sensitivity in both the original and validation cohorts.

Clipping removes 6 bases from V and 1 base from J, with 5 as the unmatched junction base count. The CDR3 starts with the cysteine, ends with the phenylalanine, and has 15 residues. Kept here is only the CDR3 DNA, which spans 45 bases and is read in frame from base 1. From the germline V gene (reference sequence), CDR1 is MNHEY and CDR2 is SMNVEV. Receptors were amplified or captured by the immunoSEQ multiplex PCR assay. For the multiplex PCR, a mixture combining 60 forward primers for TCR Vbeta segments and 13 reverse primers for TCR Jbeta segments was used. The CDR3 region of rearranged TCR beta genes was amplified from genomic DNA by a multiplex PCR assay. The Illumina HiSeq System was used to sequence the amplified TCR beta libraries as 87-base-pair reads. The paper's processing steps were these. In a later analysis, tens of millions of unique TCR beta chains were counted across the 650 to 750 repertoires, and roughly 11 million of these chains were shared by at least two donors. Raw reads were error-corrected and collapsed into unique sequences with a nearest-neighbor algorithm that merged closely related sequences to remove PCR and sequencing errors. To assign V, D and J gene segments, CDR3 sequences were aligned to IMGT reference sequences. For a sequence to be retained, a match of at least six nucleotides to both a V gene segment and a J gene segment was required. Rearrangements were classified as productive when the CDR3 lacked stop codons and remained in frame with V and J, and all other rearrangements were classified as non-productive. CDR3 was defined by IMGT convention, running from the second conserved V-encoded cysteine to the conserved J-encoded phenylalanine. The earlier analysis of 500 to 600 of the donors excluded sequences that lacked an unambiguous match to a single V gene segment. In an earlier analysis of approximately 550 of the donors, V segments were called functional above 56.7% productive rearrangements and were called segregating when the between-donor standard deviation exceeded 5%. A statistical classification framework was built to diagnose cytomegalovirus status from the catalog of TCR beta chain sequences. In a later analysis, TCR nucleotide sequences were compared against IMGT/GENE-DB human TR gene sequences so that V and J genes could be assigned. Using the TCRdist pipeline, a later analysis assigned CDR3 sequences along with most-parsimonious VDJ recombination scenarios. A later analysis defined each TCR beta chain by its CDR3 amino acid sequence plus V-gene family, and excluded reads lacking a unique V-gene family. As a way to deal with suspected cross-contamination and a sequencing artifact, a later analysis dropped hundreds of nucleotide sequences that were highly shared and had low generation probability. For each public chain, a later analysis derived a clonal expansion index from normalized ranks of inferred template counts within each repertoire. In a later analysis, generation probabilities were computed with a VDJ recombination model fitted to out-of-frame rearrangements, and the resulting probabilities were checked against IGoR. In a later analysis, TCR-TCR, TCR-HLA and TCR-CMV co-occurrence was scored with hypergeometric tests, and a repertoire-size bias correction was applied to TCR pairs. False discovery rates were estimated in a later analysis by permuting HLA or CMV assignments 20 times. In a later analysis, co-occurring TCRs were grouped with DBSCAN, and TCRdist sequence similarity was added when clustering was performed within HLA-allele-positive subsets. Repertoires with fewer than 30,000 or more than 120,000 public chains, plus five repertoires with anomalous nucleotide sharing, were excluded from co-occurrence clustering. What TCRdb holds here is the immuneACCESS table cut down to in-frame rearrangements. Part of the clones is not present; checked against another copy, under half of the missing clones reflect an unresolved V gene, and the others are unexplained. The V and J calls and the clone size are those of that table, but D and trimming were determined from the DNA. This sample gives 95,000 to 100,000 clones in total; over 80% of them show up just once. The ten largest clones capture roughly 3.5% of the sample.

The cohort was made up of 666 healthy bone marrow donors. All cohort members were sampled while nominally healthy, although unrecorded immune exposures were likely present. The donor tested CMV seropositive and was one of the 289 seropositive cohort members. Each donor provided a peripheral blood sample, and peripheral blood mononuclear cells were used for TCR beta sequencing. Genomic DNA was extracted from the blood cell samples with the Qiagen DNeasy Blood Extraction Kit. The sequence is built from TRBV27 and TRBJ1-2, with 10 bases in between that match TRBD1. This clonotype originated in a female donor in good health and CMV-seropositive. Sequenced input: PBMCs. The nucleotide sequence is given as TGTGCCAGCAGAACCCGGGACAGGGGTAACTATGGCTACACCTTC. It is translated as CASRTRDRGNYGYTF.